Following are 25 T cell receptor gamma chains from one sample sequenced in a study of gamma delta lymphoproliferative disorders and STAT genes. TCRdb reran clone calling via CATT on the multiplex PCR reads. The data hold about 1,500 gamma-chain clones, with about 10% observed a single time. Sequencing used genomic DNA taken from PBMCs of patients and controls. The sequenced sample was blood. These receptors came from a human donor in good health.

Only a few counts were recorded for this clone. The CDR3 spells CTTVHPRNYYKKLF. CDR3 sequence (DNA): TGTACCACTGTCCACCCCCGGAATTATTATAAGAAACTCTTT. The chain recombines TRGV11 with TRGJ1 or TRGJ2. TCRdb carries no J gene annotation; the J gene was assigned here by matching the DNA with germline. TRGV11 is filed as an ORF, its function uncertain. The CDR3 is 14 residues long.

A few counts support this clone. No DNA is shown, since the ends of the CDR3 on it are uncertain; the CDR3 is the one TCRdb lists. There is no J gene call, but TRGV11 is given as the V gene. TRGV11 belongs to the ORF category, with a function that is uncertain. The CDR3 is 13 amino acids in total, end residues counted. The CDR3 region is CTTVPAFGYKKLF.

This clone is medium-sized within its sample. The rearrangement uses TRGV9 and TRGJP. Matching the DNA to germline supplied the J gene, which TCRdb does not give. V dropped 0 bases and J dropped 5; count of bases not matched to a gene: 1. The CDR3 runs to 16 residues. Looked up from germline, CDR1 is GITISATS and CDR2 is ISYDGTV (reference sequence). The CDR3 sequence is CALWEVEELGKKIKVF. In nucleotides, the CDR3 is TGTGCCTTGTGGGAGGTGGAAGAGTTGGGCAAAAAAATCAAGGTATTT.

Judged by abundance, this clone is medium-sized. This chain uses TRGV8 with TRGJ1 or TRGJ2. As TCRdb names no J gene, one was assigned here on the basis of a DNA match to germline. V was pared by 0 bases and J by 12 bases, with 11 bases of the junction left unmatched. CDR3 size: 13 residues. The V gene's germline CDR1 is VENAVY and CDR2 YDSYNSRV. The CDR3 nucleotides read TGTGCCACCTGGGATAGGCCTATTTTTTGGAAACTCTTT. As protein: CATWDRPIFWKLF.

About this clone itself: This DNA translates differently at residue 9 from the TCRdb protein, which is that of a much larger clone; a read error is likely, and the protein shown is the DNA's own translation. V and J are TRGV11 and TRGJ1 or TRGJ2. In the absence of a J gene in TCRdb, the DNA was matched to germline to assign it here. TRGV11 is noted as an ORF with a role that remains uncertain. V was clipped by 2 bases and J by 0 bases; unmatched bases: 16. This CDR3 has 19 residues. CDR3 nucleotide sequence: TGTGCCTGCTGGATTAGGCCGGGGAGATGGGGACTGAATTATTATAAGAAACTCTTT. It codes for CACWIRPGRWGLNYYKKLF.

The V gene reported is TRGV4; the J gene is uncalled. CDR3 size: 11 residues. Germline values: CDR1 EGSTGY, CDR2 YDSYTSSV. The DNA of the CDR3 is TGTGCCACCTGGGATGGGCCAGGGGGGCTCTTT. Its protein product is CATWDGPGGLF.

By sample share, this clone is medium-sized (0.01 to 0.1%). This CDR3 is also generated by other DNA sequences in the sample. The chain recombines TRGV10 with TRGJ1 or TRGJ2. Here the J gene was assigned by germline matching of the DNA, as TCRdb has none. TRGV10 is annotated as an ORF whose role is uncertain. V lost 8 bases, J lost 3 bases, and 11 bases stayed unmatched. This CDR3 comprises 14 residues. The CDR3 sequence is CAAWDHITYYKKLF. DNA of the CDR3: TGTGCTGCGTGGGACCATATTACTTATTATAAGAAACTCTTT.

By its share, this clone is large. The chain is built from TRGV2 and TRGJP2. Germline matching of the DNA provided the J gene here, since TCRdb leaves it blank. Trimming at V came to 0 bases and at J to 4 bases, leaving 8 bases not matched to a gene. Looked up from germline, CDR1 is EGSNGY and CDR2 is YDSYNSKV. The CDR3 is 16 amino acids. The CDR3 region has the DNA TGTGCCACCTGGGACGGGCCTGATTTTAGTGATTGGATCAAGACGTTT. This codes for CATWDGPDFSDWIKTF.

This clone is categorized as medium-sized. V usage is TRGV3 and J usage is TRGJP2. TCRdb supplies no J gene; here it was assigned by aligning the nucleotide sequence to germline. Germline CDR1 VTNTFY, CDR2 YDVSTARD (reference sequence). CDR3 size: 11 residues. After removal of 9 bases from V and 8 bases from J, the junction contained 6 bases not matched to a gene. The CDR3 DNA sequence: TGTGCCACCCCCCCAGATTGGATCAAGACGTTT. Protein product: CATPPDWIKTF.

This clone is judged medium-sized. Because the CDR3's place on the DNA is in doubt, the DNA is left out and the CDR3 is given as listed by TCRdb. V gene assignment gives TRGV11, but the J gene was left uncalled. TRGV11 is labeled an ORF, and its function is uncertain. The CDR3 length is 16 residues, termini included. The CDR3 protein is CTTVPAGLGKGYKKLF.

By sample share, this clone is medium-sized. This chain connects TRGV4 to TRGJ1 or TRGJ2. TCRdb lists no J gene, so it was determined here by aligning the DNA to germline. The CDR3 extends over 12 amino acids. J was trimmed by 6 bases and V by 5 bases; bases with no gene match: 7. CDR1 is EGSTGY and CDR2 is YDSYTSSV in the germline V gene. CDR3 nucleotide sequence: TGTGCCACCTGGGTATTGGGTTATAAGAAACTCTTT. This sequence encodes CATWVLGYKKLF.

By sample fraction, this clone is medium-sized. This sequence joins TRGV10 and TRGJ1 or TRGJ2. Here the J gene was assigned by germline matching of the DNA, as TCRdb has none. TRGV10 is labeled an ORF, and its function is uncertain. The ends lost 8 bases at V and 3 bases at J; junction bases unmatched: 8. The CDR3 loop spans 13 amino acids. The chain's CDR3 is CAAWDLIYYKKLF. For the CDR3, the DNA is TGTGCTGCGTGGGACCTAATTTATTATAAGAAACTCTTT.

This clone is labeled as medium-sized (0.01 to 0.1%). The V and J genes are TRGV8 and TRGJ1 or TRGJ2. TCRdb records no J gene; here it was assigned by comparing the DNA to germline. The length of the CDR3 is 12 residues. V lost 5 bases to trimming and J lost 2 bases; unmatched junction nucleotides: 3. Germline V CDR1 and CDR2: VENAVY, YDSYNSRV. The CDR3 is CATWVHYYKKLF. The CDR3 region has the DNA TGTGCCACCTGGGTCCATTATTATAAGAAACTCTTT.

This rearrangement joins TRGV2 to TRGJ1 or TRGJ2. Germline matching of the DNA provided the J gene here, since TCRdb leaves it blank. This CDR3 spans 16 amino acids. Germline V gene lookup returns CDR1 EGSNGY and CDR2 YDSYNSKV. Trimming cost V 3 bases and J 9 bases; bases outside gene matches: 20. CDR3 bases: TGTGCCACCTGGGACCGGGTAGGTAAACCTGGGGGTAAGAAACTCTTT. As protein: CATWDRVGKPGGKKLF.

In its sample, this clone ranks as medium-sized. The gene calls are TRGV11 and TRGJ1 or TRGJ2. TCRdb supplies no J gene; here it was assigned by aligning the nucleotide sequence to germline. TRGV11 is designated an ORF whose function remains uncertain. V lost 4 bases and J lost 1; bases outside the gene matches: 7. This CDR3 comprises 15 residues. The CDR3 DNA reads as TGTGCCTGCTGGATTAGCCCCCCTAATTATTATAAGAAACTCTTT. This gives the protein CACWISPPNYYKKLF.

By share, this clone ranks as medium-sized (0.01 to 0.1%). The V call is TRGV4, the J call TRGJ1 or TRGJ2. The J gene is absent in TCRdb and was assigned here via DNA matching to germline. There are 14 residues in the CDR3. V gave up 0 bases and J gave up 2 bases; unmatched junction bases: 4. Germline CDR1 EGSTGY, CDR2 YDSYTSSV. The CDR3 region is CATWDGLHYYKKLF. CDR3 in DNA: TGTGCCACCTGGGATGGGCTGCATTATTATAAGAAACTCTTT.

By sample fraction, this clone is medium-sized. This rearrangement joins TRGV8 to TRGJ1 or TRGJ2. The J gene was missing in TCRdb and was found by matching the end of the DNA to germline. The CDR3 spans 13 residues. V trimming: 3 bases; J trimming: 2 bases; junction bases outside the gene matches: 4. Germline V gene lookup returns CDR1 VENAVY and CDR2 YDSYNSRV. CDR3 nucleotide sequence: TGTGCCACCTGGGATCCCCATTATTATAAGAAACTCTTT. Translated, it gives CATWDPHYYKKLF.

In this sample, this clone is medium-sized (0.01 to 0.1%). The V and J genes are TRGV2 and TRGJ1 or TRGJ2. The J gene comes from matching the DNA to germline here; TCRdb lacks it. Germline V gene data show CDR1 as EGSNGY and CDR2 as YDSYNSKV. The CDR3 loop spans 15 amino acids. V shed 0 bases, J shed 1 base, and the junction held 6 bases outside the gene matches. Written as DNA, the CDR3 is TGTGCCACCTGGGACGGGGAGAAAAATTATTATAAGAAACTCTTT. This encodes CATWDGEKNYYKKLF.

By sample fraction, this clone is medium-sized. The rearrangement uses TRGV4 and TRGJ1 or TRGJ2. TCRdb records no J gene; here it was assigned by comparing the DNA to germline. This CDR3 contains 12 residues. The ends lost 0 bases at V and 5 bases at J; junction bases unmatched: 1. CDR1 and CDR2 from the germline V gene are EGSTGY and YDSYTSSV. The CDR3 loop is CATWDGHYKKLF. The CDR3 DNA reads as TGTGCCACCTGGGATGGGCATTATAAGAAACTCTTT.

The V call is TRGV4, the J call TRGJP1. The J gene, missing from TCRdb, was assigned here through DNA to germline matching. The ends lost 9 bases at V and 3 bases at J; junction bases unmatched: 10. Germline lookup yields CDR1 EGSTGY and CDR2 YDSYTSSV. This CDR3 spans 14 amino acids. This CDR3 reads CATPPIATGWFKIF. CDR3 bases: TGTGCCACCCCCCCGATAGCCACTGGTTGGTTCAAGATATTT.

This clone is labeled as medium-sized. At one of its ends the junction is not consistent with the germline gene, which may arise from a read error. The chain couples TRGV2 to TRGJ1 or TRGJ2. As TCRdb names no J gene, one was assigned here on the basis of a DNA match to germline. In germline, CDR1 is EGSNGY, CDR2 YDSYNSKV. There are 11 residues in the CDR3. The CDR3 DNA is TGTGCCACCTGGGTCGGGTACAAGAAACTCTTT. Translating it yields CATWVGYKKLF.

Judged by abundance, this clone is medium-sized. This sequence joins TRGV10 and TRGJP1. The J gene, missing from TCRdb, was assigned here through DNA to germline matching. TRGV10 qualifies as an ORF whose function is uncertain. CDR3 length equals 14 residues. Trimming took 8 bases from V and 2 from J; bases not matched to a gene: 6. The CDR3 here is CAAWDSTTGWFKIF. CDR3 in DNA: TGTGCTGCGTGGGATTCCACCACTGGTTGGTTCAAGATATTT.

In this sample, this clone turned up once. This chain uses TRGV10 with TRGJ1 or TRGJ2. TCRdb offers no J gene call, so here the DNA was matched to germline to obtain one. TRGV10 is an ORF, and what it does is uncertain. The CDR3 has 13 residues. V gave up 8 bases and J gave up 9 bases; unmatched junction bases: 14. This CDR3 is CAAWPKVLFKKLF. The CDR3 DNA follows: TGTGCTGCGTGGCCTAAGGTCCTCTTTAAGAAACTCTTT.

This clone rates as medium-sized (0.01 to 0.1%). This sample also contains other DNA sequences that code for the same CDR3. Here the CDR3 reads CATWDGKKLF. CDR3 in DNA: TGTGCCACCTGGGATGGTAAGAAACTCTTT. The gene calls are TRGV4 and TRGJ1 or TRGJ2. TCRdb gives no J gene; it was assigned here by matching the DNA to germline. CDR3 size: 10 residues. Germline loops: CDR1 EGSTGY, CDR2 YDSYTSSV. Trimming at V came to 1 base and at J to 9 bases, leaving 0 bases not matched to a gene.

This chain connects TRGV10 to TRGJP2. TCRdb leaves out the J gene; it was filled in here by matching the DNA to germline. TRGV10 is known as an ORF, though its function is uncertain. J gave up 3 bases and V 8 bases, and 13 bases lay outside the gene matches. This CDR3 contains 16 residues. CDR3 in amino acids: CAAWVLGGGSDWIKTF. The CDR3 nucleotides are TGTGCTGCGTGGGTTCTGGGTGGGGGTAGTGATTGGATCAAGACGTTT.